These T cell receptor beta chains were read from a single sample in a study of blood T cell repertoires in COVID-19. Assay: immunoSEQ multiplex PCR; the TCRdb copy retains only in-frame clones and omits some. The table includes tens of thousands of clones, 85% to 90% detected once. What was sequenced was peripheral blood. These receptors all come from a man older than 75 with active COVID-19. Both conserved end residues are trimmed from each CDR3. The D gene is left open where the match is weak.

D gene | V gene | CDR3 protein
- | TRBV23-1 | ASSQSFSGVQDRPYNEQF
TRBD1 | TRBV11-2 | ASSLVATGRTEAF
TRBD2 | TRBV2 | ASRTGGSVNEQY
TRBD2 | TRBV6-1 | ASSESRTSGDTQY
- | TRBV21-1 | ASSKSRSGTGATISETQY
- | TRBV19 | ASSKWERNEQL
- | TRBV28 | ASSLYGQGYNEQF
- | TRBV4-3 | ASSQDGGPRRGGELF
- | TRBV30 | AWSVGLTSSNTGELF
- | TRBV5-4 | ASSPPRQGGTDEQF
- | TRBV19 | ASSRKDTNYGYT
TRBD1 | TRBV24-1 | ATDLRDRDGYEQY
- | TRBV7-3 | ASSGQGSRTTNTDYGYT
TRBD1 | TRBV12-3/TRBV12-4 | ASSSRDRVEQY
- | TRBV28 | ASSALQGYEQY
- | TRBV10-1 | ASSDRAHPGSTDTQY
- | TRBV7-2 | ASSLAIAQPYEQY
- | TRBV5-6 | ASSLGQYNEQF
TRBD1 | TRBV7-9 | ASSFSRQGAGETQY
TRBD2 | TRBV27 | ASSLPSSGRVPNEQF
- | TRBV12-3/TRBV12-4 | ASSFADTEAF
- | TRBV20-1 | SGRREETQY
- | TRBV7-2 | ASSSGIRNEQF
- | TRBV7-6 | ASSLNGGTVNEQF
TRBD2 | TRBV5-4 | ASSLRLAGAEEQF
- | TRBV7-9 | ASSHTLQPQH
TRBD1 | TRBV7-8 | ASSLTGDYGYT
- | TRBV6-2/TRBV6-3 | ASSYSAGGNTIY
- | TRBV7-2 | ASSQPGGFAF